The 26 T cell receptor beta chains below come from one sample, sequenced in a study of identical twins. TCRdb used MiXCR to reprocess the 5' RACE reads, holding one entry per CDR3 protein. The sample has about 700,000 distinct CDR3 sequences; 8.5% to 9% are singletons. The data were also submitted as part of a second study, on yellow fever vaccine responses in identical twins.

The specimen was PBMCs. These receptors came from a woman aged 18-29 years in good health.

The chain couples TRBV30 to TRBJ2-5; TRBD1 aligns across 10 bases. J was trimmed by 5 bases and V by 3 bases; bases with no gene match: 3. Germline values: CDR1 GTSNPN, CDR2 SVGIG (reference sequence). There are 13 residues in the CDR3. CDR3 sequence reads: CAWRGQGLETQYF. CDR3 DNA: TGTGCCTGGAGGGGACAGGGGTTGGAGACCCAGTACTTC.

This clonotype was detected a few times. The gene calls are TRBV6-1 and TRBJ1-5; the match to TRBD1 covers 8 bases. The CDR3 covers 17 residues. V gave up 5 bases and J gave up 1 base; unmatched junction bases: 10. CDR1 is MNHNS, CDR2 SASEGT, per germline. CDR3 in amino acids: CASSLPAGQGSNQPQHF. The CDR3 region has the DNA TGTGCCAGCAGTCTCCCCGCCGGACAGGGCAGCAATCAGCCCCAGCATTTT.

This chain connects TRBV3-1 to TRBJ2-6; D ambiguous. The CDR3 contains 15 residues. Trimming left V 6 bases short and J 2 bases short, with 11 bases between. The germline gives CDR1 LGHDT, CDR2 YNNKEL (reference sequence). CDR3: CASRQSPPGANVLTF. In DNA, the CDR3 is TGTGCCAGCAGACAAAGTCCGCCTGGGGCCAACGTCCTGACTTTC. Drawing the rest from reference TRBV3-1 and TRBJ2-6, the complete variable domain is DTAVSQTPKYLVTQMGNDKSIKCEQNLGHDTMYWYKQDSKKFLKIMFSYNNKELIINETVPNRFSPKSPDKAHLNLHINSLELGDSAVYFCASRQSPPGANVLTFGAGSRLTVL.

The chain uses TRBV21-1 and TRBJ2-5; whether TRBD1, the table's D call, matches the DNA was not checked. TRBV21-1 is a documented pseudogene. The CDR3 is made up of 15 amino acids. The CDR3 nucleotides are TGTGCCAGCAGCAAAGCTGTCGGGACAAAAGAGACCCAGTACTTC. As protein: CASSKAVGTKETQYF.

The chain recombines TRBV14 with TRBJ2-1; D could derive from TRBD1 or TRBD2 (5 bases each). The V and J ends lost 1 base and 2 bases respectively, with 12 bases between them. This CDR3 comprises 16 residues. Germline CDR1 SGHDN, CDR2 FVKESK. CDR3 sequence: CASSQVFGAAYNEQFF. CDR3 coding DNA: TGTGCCAGCAGCCAAGTCTTCGGGGCGGCCTACAATGAGCAGTTCTTC.

A few counts support this clonotype. The V gene is TRBV20-1, the J gene TRBJ1-5; D gene uncertain. CDR1 and CDR2 (germline): DFQATT, SNEGSKA (reference sequence). This CDR3 has 11 amino acids. Deletions cut 6 bases from V and 8 bases from J, with 11 bases between. CDR3 in amino acids: CSASSGEPQHF. The DNA of the CDR3 is TGCAGTGCCTCGTCTGGGGAGCCCCAGCATTTT.

The table lists this clonotype with a few counts. The chain combines TRBV9 with TRBJ1-2; tentative D call: TRBD1 (6 bases). The V end was cut by 4 bases, the J end by 6 bases, with 22 bases between. In germline, CDR1 is SGDLS, CDR2 YYNGEE. The CDR3 consists of 16 residues. CDR3 nucleotides: TGTGCCAGCAGCCCTACGTTGCAGGGGCAGGGTGATGGCTACACCTTC. This encodes CASSPTLQGQGDGYTF.

The V gene is TRBV7-8, the J gene TRBJ2-3; D assignment may be TRBD1 or TRBD2 (5 bases each). Germline lookup yields CDR1 SGHVS and CDR2 FQNEAQ. This CDR3 is built from 14 residues. Trimming stripped 5 bases from V and 4 bases from J, with 13 bases between. CDR3 region: CASSPPGAPDTQYF. The CDR3 DNA is TGTGCCAGCAGCCCCCCCGGGGCCCCAGATACGCAGTATTTT.

This chain links TRBV7-9 with TRBJ1-2, with 7 positions matching TRBD1. Germline assignment: CDR1 SEHNR and CDR2 FQNEAQ (reference sequence). The CDR3 extends over 14 amino acids. The V gene end was trimmed by 0 bases and the J gene end by 6 bases; junction bases not matched to a gene: 4. CDR3 DNA sequence: TGTGCCAGCAGCTTAGCACAGGGGATTAATGGCTACACCTTC. Its protein is CASSLAQGINGYTF.

This clonotype occurred a few times. This chain joins TRBV12-3 or TRBV12-4 and TRBJ1-6, with D unclear. The CDR3 length is 12 residues. V lost 6 bases and J lost 7, with 7 bases in between. In DNA, the CDR3 is TGTGCCAGCAGGGAACCCAATTCACCCCTCCACTTT. It yields the protein CASREPNSPLHF.

The table lists this clonotype with many counts. The chain joins TRBV5-1 to TRBJ2-5; D perhaps matches TRBD1 (5 bases). The V end lost 0 bases, the J end lost 4 bases, and 10 bases lay between the germline ends. The germline V gene has CDR1 SGHRS and CDR2 YFSETQ. This CDR3 is 14 amino acids long. The DNA for the CDR3 is TGCGCCAGCAGCTTGGATTCCAGGGCAGAGACCCAGTACTTC. This gives the protein CASSLDSRAETQYF.

This clonotype was counted only a few times. V gene TRBV4-3 combines with J gene TRBJ2-1; D perhaps matches TRBD2 (6 bases). Trimming left V 0 bases short and J 1 base short, with 19 bases between. Per germline, CDR1 LGHNA and CDR2 YSLEER. The CDR3 is 19 residues long. The CDR3, as DNA: TGCGCCAGCAGCCAAGATCCTCCCCTAGCGAAAGGTTCCTACAATGAGCAGTTCTTC. Its protein product is CASSQDPPLAKGSYNEQFF.

A remark on this clonotype: One end of the junction does not line up with germline, which may come from a read error. The chain links TRBV27 to TRBJ2-1; tentative D call: TRBD2 (5 bases). This CDR3 has 15 amino acids. Looked up from germline, CDR1 is MNHEY and CDR2 is SMNVEV (reference sequence). CDR3 protein: CACSFDYVSYNEQFF. The CDR3 DNA reads as TGTGCCTGCAGTTTCGACTACGTATCCTACAATGAGCAGTTCTTC.

The CDR3 sequence: CASRQASDTQYF. The CDR3 DNA follows: TGTGCCAGCAGGCAGGCATCGGATACGCAGTATTTT. This chain uses TRBV7-9 with TRBJ2-3; D is unclear. CDR3 length equals 12 residues. Trimming cost V 6 bases and J 6 bases, with 10 bases left between them. Germline loops: CDR1 SEHNR, CDR2 FQNEAQ (reference sequence).

This clonotype has a count of ten or more. The rearrangement uses TRBV7-2 and TRBJ2-5; TRBD2 aligns across 9 bases. CDR3 length: 16 amino acids. With V trimmed by 1 base and J by 5 bases, 8 bases remained unmatched. CDR1 SGHTA and CDR2 FQGNSA come from the germline V gene. CDR3 bases: TGTGCCAGCAGCTTAGTGTCTAGCGGGGTCCAGGAGACCCAGTACTTC. Its protein product is CASSLVSSGVQETQYF.

This clonotype was counted many times. The V gene is TRBV29-1, the J gene TRBJ1-1, with unresolved D. V was trimmed by 4 bases and J by 1 base, leaving 13 bases between them. The length of the CDR3 is 14 residues. Germline V CDR1 and CDR2: SQVTM, ANQGSEA. The CDR3 region is CSVVLWAQNTEAFF. CDR3 in DNA: TGCAGCGTTGTCTTATGGGCCCAGAACACTGAAGCTTTCTTT.

The V and J genes are TRBV29-1 and TRBJ2-3; the match to TRBD1 covers 12 bases. The CDR3 contains 15 residues. Germline V gene lookup returns CDR1 SQVTM and CDR2 ANQGSEA. Germline trimming cut 4 bases from V and 6 bases from J; bases unmatched to any gene: 8. CDR3 amino acids: CSVVVGTGGADTQYF. CDR3 coding DNA: TGCAGCGTTGTAGTGGGGACAGGGGGCGCGGATACGCAGTATTTT.

In its sample, this clonotype was seen a few times. The chain links TRBV9 to TRBJ2-7; 11 bases are a match to TRBD2. Germline V gene sequence: CDR1 SGDLS, CDR2 YYNGEE. The CDR3 runs to 15 residues. V was pared by 0 bases and J by 5 bases, with 4 bases of the junction left unmatched. The CDR3: CASSVVAGGNHEQYF. DNA for the CDR3: TGTGCCAGCAGCGTAGTAGCGGGGGGGAACCACGAGCAGTACTTC. Together with reference TRBV9 and TRBJ2-7, the CDR3 gives the full variable domain: DSGVTQTPKHLITATGQRVTLRCSPRSGDLSVYWYQQSLDQGLQFLIQYYNGEERAKGNILERFSAQQFPDLHSELNLSSLELGDSALYFCASSVVAGGNHEQYFGPGTRLTVT.

This clonotype was counted many times. This rearrangement joins TRBV12-3 or TRBV12-4 to TRBJ1-6, with 9 bases that match TRBD1. With V trimmed by 5 bases and J by 7 bases, 6 bases remained unmatched. The length of the CDR3 is 15 residues. CDR3 loop: CASSLQGADNSPLHF. CDR3 nucleotides: TGTGCCAGCAGTCTACAGGGGGCGGACAATTCACCCCTCCACTTT.

The V and J genes are TRBV27 and TRBJ2-7, with D uncertain. V was clipped by 0 bases and J by 3 bases, with 15 bases between them. Germline-derived CDR1 and CDR2 are MNHEY and SMNVEV (reference sequence). The CDR3 is made up of 16 amino acids. CDR3: CASSLSGGKWNYEQYF. In DNA form, the CDR3 reads TGTGCCAGCAGTTTATCGGGCGGAAAATGGAACTACGAGCAGTACTTC.

The count of this clonotype is one. V usage is TRBV29-1 and J usage is TRBJ2-5; weak D call: TRBD1 (6 bases). Per germline, CDR1 SQVTM and CDR2 ANQGSEA. The CDR3 consists of 12 residues. V gave up 4 bases and J gave up 5 bases, with 11 bases separating them. CDR3 protein: CSVGTDGETQYF. CDR3 bases: TGCAGCGTTGGGACAGATGGGGAGACCCAGTACTTC.

J is TRBJ2-3 and V is TRBV5-1, with 9 bases identical to TRBD2. The CDR3 sequence is 15 residues long. In germline, CDR1 is SGHRS, CDR2 YFSETQ. Trimming at V came to 4 bases and at J to 4 bases, leaving 7 bases not matched to a gene. Here the CDR3 DNA reads TGCGCCAGCAGCACGGGGACTAGCAGGGCAGATACGCAGTATTTT. It specifies CASSTGTSRADTQYF.

This clonotype appeared a few times. V gene TRBV3-1 combines with J gene TRBJ2-3; a weak D match, TRBD2 (5 bases). Germline values: CDR1 LGHDT, CDR2 YNNKEL (reference sequence). This CDR3 has 14 residues. V lost 5 bases to trimming and J lost 7 bases, with 16 bases between them. The CDR3: CASSSISSTHTQYF. The CDR3 DNA reads as TGTGCCAGCAGCTCCATTTCTAGCACCCATACGCAGTATTTT.

In this sample, this clonotype turned up many times. This chain uses TRBV5-1 with TRBJ2-3; D ambiguous. V lost 0 bases and J 4 bases, leaving 9 bases between the germline ends. This CDR3 is 14 amino acids long. From germline, CDR1 is SGHRS and CDR2 YFSETQ. The DNA for the CDR3 is TGCGCCAGCAGCTTGGGGTGGACGGCAGATACGCAGTATTTT. Translated, it gives CASSLGWTADTQYF.

This clonotype was recorded at least ten times. The chain employs TRBV27 and TRBJ1-2; no clear D gene. V lost 5 bases and J lost 2, with 9 bases in between. CDR1 MNHEY and CDR2 SMNVEV come from the germline V gene (reference sequence). CDR3 length: 13 amino acids. CDR3 DNA sequence: TGTGCCAGCAGTCACGGGCCCAACTATGGCTACACCTTC. This sequence encodes CASSHGPNYGYTF.

In this sample, this clonotype turned up many times. The V call is TRBV12-3 or TRBV12-4, the J call TRBJ2-3, with 9 bases fitting TRBD1. The CDR3 is 17 residues long. With 4 bases clipped from V and 2 bases from J, the junction kept 10 bases outside the gene matches. This CDR3 is CASSSDVGTGLTDTQYF. CDR3 coding DNA: TGTGCCAGCAGTTCAGATGTCGGGACAGGGCTCACAGATACGCAGTATTTT.